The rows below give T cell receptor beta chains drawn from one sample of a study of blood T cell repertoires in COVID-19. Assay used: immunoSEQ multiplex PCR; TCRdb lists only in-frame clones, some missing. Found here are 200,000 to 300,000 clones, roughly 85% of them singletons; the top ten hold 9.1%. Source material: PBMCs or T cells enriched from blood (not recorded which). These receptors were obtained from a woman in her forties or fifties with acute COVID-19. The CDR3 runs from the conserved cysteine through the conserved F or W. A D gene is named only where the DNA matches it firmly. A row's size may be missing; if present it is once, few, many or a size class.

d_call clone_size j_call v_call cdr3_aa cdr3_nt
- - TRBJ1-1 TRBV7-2 CASSFYGGLDTEAFF TGTGCCAGCAGCTTCTATGGGGGGTTAGACACTGAAGCTTTCTTT
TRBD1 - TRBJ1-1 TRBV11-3 CASSLGQEHTEAFF TGTGCCAGCAGCTTGGGACAGGAGCACACTGAAGCTTTCTTT
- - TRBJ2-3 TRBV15 CATSRQADTQYF TGTGCCACCAGTAGACAGGCAGATACGCAGTATTTT
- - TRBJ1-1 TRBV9 CASSLGHLTEAFF TGTGCCAGCAGCCTCGGACACCTCACTGAAGCTTTCTTT
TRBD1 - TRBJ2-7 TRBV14 CASNRTGYEQYF TGTGCCAGCAATAGGACAGGCTACGAGCAGTACTTC
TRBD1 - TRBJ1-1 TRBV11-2 CASSEETGWYTEAFF TGTGCCAGCAGCGAAGAGACAGGGTGGTACACTGAAGCTTTCTTT
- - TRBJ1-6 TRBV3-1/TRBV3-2 CASSQDPPGNSPLHF TGTGCCAGCAGCCAAGACCCGCCGGGTAATTCACCCCTCCACTTT
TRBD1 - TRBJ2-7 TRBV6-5 CASSSDRVYEQYF TGTGCCAGCAGTTCGGACAGGGTCTACGAGCAGTACTTC
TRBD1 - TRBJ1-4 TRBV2 CASSSPGQGNEKLFF TGTGCCAGCTCATCCCCGGGACAGGGTAATGAAAAACTGTTTTTT
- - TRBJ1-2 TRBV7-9 CASSRDSDYGYTF TGTGCCAGCAGCCGTGACAGTGACTATGGCTACACCTTC
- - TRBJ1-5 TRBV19 CASRQENQPQHF TGTGCCAGTCGCCAGGAAAATCAGCCCCAGCATTTT
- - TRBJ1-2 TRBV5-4 CASSQPGQAYGYTF TGTGCCAGCAGCCAGCCGGGACAAGCCTATGGCTACACCTTC
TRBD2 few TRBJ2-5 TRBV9 CASSSRRGSSRGGLSGETQYF TGTGCCAGCAGCTCCCGCCGAGGGTCTTCGCGGGGGGGGCTTTCGGGAGAGACCCAGTACTTC
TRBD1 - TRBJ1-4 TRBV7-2 CASSLATGTGNEKLFF TGTGCCAGCAGCTTAGCTACCGGGACAGGGAATGAAAAACTGTTTTTT
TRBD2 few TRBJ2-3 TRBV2 CATAPSGGSTDTQYF TGTGCCACCGCCCCTAGCGGGGGGAGCACAGATACGCAGTATTTT
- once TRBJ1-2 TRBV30 CAWSAHHPGGGYTF TGTGCCTGGAGTGCGCACCATCCGGGGGGAGGCTACACCTTC
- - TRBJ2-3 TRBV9 CASSVATSGWVDTQYF TGTGCCAGCAGCGTAGCTACGTCAGGGTGGGTAGATACGCAGTATTTT
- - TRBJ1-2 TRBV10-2 CASSEELDYGYTF TGCGCCAGCAGTGAAGAACTAGACTATGGCTACACCTTC
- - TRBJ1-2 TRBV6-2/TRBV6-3 CASSYERARVFDYGYTF TGTGCCAGCAGTTACGAGCGGGCCAGGGTTTTTGACTATGGCTACACCTTC
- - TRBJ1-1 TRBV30 CAWVLGASEAFF TGTGCCTGGGTTTTGGGCGCTTCTGAAGCTTTCTTT
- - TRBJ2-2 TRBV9 CASSVDGRGMTGELFF TGTGCCAGCAGCGTAGACGGCAGGGGCATGACCGGGGAGCTGTTTTTT
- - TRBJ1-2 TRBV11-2 CASSHIQGRGGYTF TGTGCCAGCAGCCACATACAGGGAAGAGGTGGCTACACCTTC
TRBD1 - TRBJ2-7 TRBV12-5 CASGFDRVYYEQYF TGTGCTAGTGGTTTCGACAGGGTTTACTACGAGCAGTACTTC
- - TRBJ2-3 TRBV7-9 CASSLGTVQLDTQYF TGTGCCAGCAGCTTAGGGACAGTTCAGTTGGATACGCAGTATTTT
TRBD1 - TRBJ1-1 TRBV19 CASRGTGTGNRDTEAFF TGTGCCAGTAGAGGAACCGGGACAGGGAATCGGGACACTGAAGCTTTCTTT
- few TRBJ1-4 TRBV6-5 CASSPPTPKLFF TGTGCCAGCAGTCCCCCTACCCCAAAACTGTTTTTT
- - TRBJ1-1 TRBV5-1 CASSPGYPNTEAFF TGCGCCAGCAGCCCAGGGTATCCCAACACTGAAGCTTTCTTT
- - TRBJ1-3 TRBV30 CAWSEGGNTIYF TGTGCCTGGAGTGAGGGGGGAAACACCATATATTTT
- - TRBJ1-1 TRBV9 CASSPLNRVTTEAFF TGTGCCAGCAGCCCCCTTAACAGGGTAACGACTGAAGCTTTCTTT
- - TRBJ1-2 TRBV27 CASSLSGGLNGYTF TGTGCCAGCAGTTTAAGTGGAGGGTTGAATGGCTACACCTTC
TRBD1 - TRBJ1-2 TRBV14 CASSRDRVIGYTF TGTGCCAGCAGCAGAGACAGGGTGATCGGCTACACCTTC
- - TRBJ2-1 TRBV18 CASSVDFYNEQFF TGTGCCAGCTCAGTAGATTTCTACAATGAGCAGTTCTTC
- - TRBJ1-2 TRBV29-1 CSVAGTNYGYTF TGCAGCGTTGCCGGGACTAACTATGGCTACACCTTC
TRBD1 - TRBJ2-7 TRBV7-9 CASSWTGDREQYF TGTGCCAGTAGTTGGACAGGGGATAGGGAGCAGTACTTC
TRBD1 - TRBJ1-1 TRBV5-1 CASSLARGLNTEAFF TGCGCCAGCAGCTTGGCCAGGGGGCTGAACACTGAAGCTTTCTTT
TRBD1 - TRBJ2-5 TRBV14 CASSQRQGKLETQYF TGTGCCAGCAGCCAAAGACAGGGGAAGTTGGAGACCCAGTACTTC
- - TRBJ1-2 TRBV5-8 CASSLIFSGDYYGYTF TGTGCCAGCAGCTTGATTTTTTCTGGAGATTACTATGGCTACACCTTC
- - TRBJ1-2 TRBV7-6 CASSFGDSGPGYTF TGTGCCAGCAGCTTCGGGGACTCCGGCCCTGGCTACACCTTC
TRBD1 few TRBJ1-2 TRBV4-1 CASSQVTTGDYYGYTF TGCGCCAGCAGCCAAGTAACTACAGGGGATTACTATGGCTACACCTTC
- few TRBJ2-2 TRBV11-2 CASSSTGYGGELFF TGTGCCAGCAGCTCAACAGGGTACGGCGGGGAGCTGTTTTTT
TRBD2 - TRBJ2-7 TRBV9 CASSVAREGHSYEQYF TGTGCCAGCAGCGTAGCTAGGGAGGGCCACTCCTACGAGCAGTACTTC